This entry lists 21 T cell receptor beta chains sequenced from one sample in a study of glioma-infiltrating T cells. Using RNA template, CDR3s of TCR alpha and beta were amplified with iRepertoire arm-PCR. MiXCR, run by TCRdb on the multiplex PCR reads, gives a single entry per CDR3 protein. The data contain 300,000 to 400,000 distinct CDR3 sequences, more than 35% of them seen just once; the ten biggest clones take up about 12%. Sequences were obtained from glioma tissue, nonneoplastic brain tissue, or PBMCs (not recorded which). These receptors came from a human donor with low-grade glioma or glioblastoma, undergoing nonglioma brain surgery, or in good health (not recorded which).

Only a few counts were recorded for this clonotype. This sequence joins TRBV20-1 and TRBJ1-1, with D unclear. The CDR3 loop spans 14 amino acids. CDR1 and CDR2 from the germline V gene are DFQATT and SNEGSKA (reference sequence). The V and J ends lost 5 bases and 0 bases respectively, with 13 bases between them. DNA for the CDR3: TGCAGTGCTGCCCGGACGTTAATGAACACTGAAGCTTTCTTT. As protein: CSAARTLMNTEAFF.

The chain employs TRBV20-1 and TRBJ2-7; TRBD2 matches 9 bases. CDR1 and CDR2 (germline): DFQATT, SNEGSKA (reference sequence). The CDR3 is 15 amino acids. CDR3: CMLTSGYRAREEQYF. CDR3 DNA sequence: TGCATGTTGACTAGCGGATACCGCGCACGTGAGGAGCAGTACTTC.

This chain joins TRBV20-1 and TRBJ2-5; maybe TRBD2 (6 bases). Germline CDR1 is DFQATT and CDR2 is SNEGSKA (reference sequence). Trimming shortened V by 1 base and J by 5 bases, and 14 bases separated the two germline ends. CDR3 length: 14 residues. The CDR3 nucleotides are TGCAGTGCTAGAGTTCTCGGGAGATTGGAGACCCAGTACTTC. Translating gives CSARVLGRLETQYF.

In this sample, this clonotype turned up many times. The gene calls are TRBV6-2 or TRBV6-3 and TRBJ2-1, with 8 bases that match TRBD2. V shed 5 bases, J shed 4 bases, and the junction held 13 bases outside the gene matches. The V gene's germline CDR1 is MNHEY and CDR2 SVGEGT. The CDR3 runs to 17 residues. CDR3 coding DNA: TGTGCCAGCAGTCCCGGGATGGGGAGCGGGAGTTACAATGAGCAGTTCTTC. Amino acids: CASSPGMGSGSYNEQFF.

This clonotype was observed many times. The gene calls are TRBV27 and TRBJ2-3; 9 nucleotides match TRBD2. This CDR3 has 17 residues. Germline V lookup: CDR1 MNHEY, CDR2 SMNVEV (reference sequence). V trimming: 2 bases; J trimming: 2 bases; junction bases outside the gene matches: 8. This CDR3 is CASSLKVGLAFTDTQYF. The CDR3 DNA reads as TGTGCCAGCAGTTTAAAAGTAGGACTAGCGTTCACAGATACGCAGTATTTT.

This clonotype has just one count. This clone may be a read error of a much larger clone one base away. The V call is TRBV28, the J call TRBJ2-3; no firm D call. Germline CDR1 reads MDHEN; CDR2 reads SYDVKM. This CDR3 has 12 residues. The CDR3 nucleotides are TGTGCCAGCAGTACTAACACAAATACGCAGTATTTT. Protein sequence: CASSTNTNTQYF.

The chain employs TRBV6-2 or TRBV6-3 and TRBJ2-7; 8 bases align to TRBD2. The CDR3 runs 21 residues. V gave up 2 bases and J gave up 2 bases; unmatched junction bases: 23. Germline V gives CDR1 MNHEY, CDR2 SVGEGT. CDR3 sequence reads: CASSYPRTAITEREFTYEQYF. In DNA form, the CDR3 reads TGTGCCAGCAGTTACCCCAGGACAGCCATAACAGAGCGGGAGTTTACCTACGAGCAGTACTTC.

This clonotype was recorded many times. This chain links TRBV6-1 with TRBJ2-3; TRBD1 matches 8 bases. Germline V gene lookup returns CDR1 MNHNS and CDR2 SASEGT. CDR3 length equals 14 residues. Trimming cost V 6 bases and J 4 bases; bases outside gene matches: 6. CDR3 nucleotides: TGTGCCAGCAGGACAGGGGCCCCTCCAGATACGCAGTATTTT. This gives the protein CASRTGAPPDTQYF.

On this clonotype itself: Since a much larger clone is just one base distant, this may be a read error. The chain recombines TRBV27 with TRBJ2-1, with D possibly being TRBD2 (5 bases). This CDR3 has 17 amino acids. CDR1 is MNHEY and CDR2 is SMNVEV in the germline V gene (reference sequence). CDR3 sequence (DNA): TGTGCCAGCAAACTCTCCTTGGGAGCGGCAACCTACAATGGGCAGTTCTTC. Translated: CASKLSLGAATYNGQFF.

As concerns this clonotype: A junction boundary mismatches the germline segment, possibly from a read error. V gene TRBV28 combines with J gene TRBJ1-1; D remains ambiguous. The CDR3 has 11 amino acids. Germline CDR1 is MDHEN and CDR2 is SYDVKM. This chain's CDR3 is CASSFVAEALF. Written as DNA, the CDR3 is TGTGCCAGCAGTTTTGTCGCTGAAGCTCTCTTC. The full variable domain, completed using reference TRBV28 and TRBJ1-1, is DVKVTQSSRYLVKRTGEKVFLECVQDMDHENMFWYRQDPGLGLRLIYFSYDVKMKEKGDIPEGYSVSREKKERFSLILESASTNQTSMYLCASSFVAEALFGQGTRLTVV.

The rearrangement joins TRBV20-1 to TRBJ2-7; 10 nucleotides agree with TRBD1. CDR1 and CDR2 from the germline V gene are DFQATT and SNEGSKA (reference sequence). V lost 6 bases to trimming and J lost 5 bases; unmatched junction nucleotides: 10. CDR3 length: 14 amino acids. CDR3 DNA sequence: TGCAGTGCAACGACAGGGGGCTTCGTCAACGAGCAGTACTTC. It yields the protein CSATTGGFVNEQYF.

V and J are TRBV6-2 or TRBV6-3 and TRBJ2-3, with 10 bases that match TRBD2. Germline CDR1 is MNHEY and CDR2 is SVGEGT. The CDR3 loop spans 15 amino acids. Trimming took 11 bases from V and 8 from J; bases not matched to a gene: 16. CDR3 DNA: TGTGCCGGCTGTCGCCCCCCAGCGGGGGGGGGTACGCAGTATTTT. Translating gives CAGCRPPAGGGTQYF.

V and J are TRBV9 and TRBJ1-3, with D possibly TRBD1 on 5 matching bases. The CDR3 runs to 16 residues. The V gene lost 4 bases and the J gene lost 0 bases, with 14 bases spanning the gap. In germline, CDR1 is SGDLS, CDR2 YYNGEE. CDR3 in amino acids: CASSPRGDSSGNTIYF. As DNA, the CDR3 is TGTGCCAGCAGCCCGCGGGGGGACTCCTCTGGAAACACCATATATTTT. Full variable domain (remainder filled in from reference TRBV9 and TRBJ1-3): DSGVTQTPKHLITATGQRVTLRCSPRSGDLSVYWYQQSLDQGLQFLIQYYNGEERAKGNILERFSAQQFPDLHSELNLSSLELGDSALYFCASSPRGDSSGNTIYFGEGSWLTVV.

This chain uses TRBV6-2 or TRBV6-3 with TRBJ2-7, with 7 positions matching TRBD2. This CDR3 region has 20 residues. Germline CDR1 is MNHEY and CDR2 is SVGEGT. V lost 5 bases to trimming and J lost 3 bases; unmatched junction nucleotides: 25. The CDR3 loop is CASSPPRPGLVLEKIYEQYF. The CDR3 bases are TGTGCCAGCAGTCCCCCCAGACCCGGACTAGTGCTCGAGAAGATCTACGAGCAGTACTTC.

The CDR3 sequence: CASSLTFRDRGPAAYQPQHF. The DNA of the CDR3 is TGTGCCAGCAGTTTAACATTTCGGGACAGGGGCCCGGCGGCTTATCAGCCCCAGCATTTT. V is TRBV28 and J is TRBJ1-5, with 10 bases aligning to TRBD1. From germline, CDR1 is MDHEN and CDR2 SYDVKM. The CDR3 totals 20 residues. After removal of 2 bases from V and 5 bases from J, the junction contained 18 bases not matched to a gene.

The V gene is TRBV15, the J gene TRBJ2-4; D gene ambiguous. The CDR3 length is 14 residues. Germline V CDR1 and CDR2: LNHNV, YYDKDF (reference sequence). With 5 bases removed from V and 0 bases from J, the gap between germline ends came to 8 bases. In nucleotides, the CDR3 is TGTGCCACCAGCTTGGGGATAGCCAAAAACATTCAGTACTTC. Amino acids: CATSLGIAKNIQYF.

This clonotype was picked up many times. The chain has TRBV7-2 and TRBJ1-5; possibly TRBD1 for D (6 bases). The CDR3 length is 13 residues. V was cut by 5 bases and J by 4 bases, with 9 bases left in between. CDR1 SGHTA and CDR2 FQGNSA come from the germline V gene. The chain's CDR3 is CASSIGQNQPQHF. DNA of the CDR3: TGTGCCAGCAGCATCGGACAGAATCAGCCCCAGCATTTT.

There are many counts of this clonotype. The genes are TRBV4-3 and TRBJ1-1; D ambiguous. There are 13 residues in the CDR3. Trimming shortened V by 1 base and J by 1 base, and 4 bases separated the two germline ends. Germline CDR1 reads LGHNA; CDR2 reads YSLEER. Here the CDR3 DNA reads TGCGCCAGCAGCCAAGGAGGGAACACTGAAGCTTTCTTT. Its translation: CASSQGGNTEAFF.

This chain uses TRBV6-2 or TRBV6-3 with TRBJ1-2, with 10 nucleotides matching TRBD1. The trim removed 8 bases at V and 4 bases at J, leaving 10 bases unmatched. The CDR3 has 15 amino acids. Germline CDR1 MNHEY, CDR2 SVGEGT. In DNA form, the CDR3 reads TGTGCCAGCTGCCGGGACAGGGGTTCCTTCTATGGCTACACCTTC. It is translated as CASCRDRGSFYGYTF.

This clonotype was seen many times. V usage is TRBV7-2 and J usage is TRBJ2-3; 7 positions match TRBD2. In germline, CDR1 is SGHTA, CDR2 FQGNSA. This CDR3 region has 17 residues. The V gene end was trimmed by 5 bases and the J gene end by 2 bases; junction bases not matched to a gene: 13. This CDR3 reads CASSLHRLAEITDTQYF. CDR3 nucleotides: TGTGCCAGCAGCCTCCACCGGCTAGCGGAGATCACAGATACGCAGTATTTT.

V is TRBV7-2 and J is TRBJ2-1; 7 bases map to TRBD2. The length of the CDR3 is 15 residues. Germline assignment: CDR1 SGHTA and CDR2 FQGNSA. J gave up 8 bases and V 1 base, and 8 bases lay outside the gene matches. CDR3 nucleotide sequence: TGTGCCAGCAGCTTAGGAGGACTAGTGTTTGATGAGCAGTTCTTC. It codes for CASSLGGLVFDEQFF.